This T cell receptor beta chain was recorded in a study of blood T cell repertoires in COVID-19. Germline-derived CDR1 and CDR2 are MDHEN and SYDVKM. This CDR3 has 14 residues. TCRdb's table, derived via immunoSEQ multiplex PCR, lists solely in-frame clones and lacks some. The sample includes a few hundred thousand clones, about 87% of them seen just once. About this clone: A read error may produce the germline difference seen at one junction end. Other nucleotide sequences from this sample produce the same CDR3.

Sample: PBMCs or T cells enriched from blood (not recorded which). This clonotype was obtained from a man aged 18 to 35 with acute COVID-19. This chain joins TRBV28 and TRBJ2-7; tentatively, D is TRBD2 (6 bases). CDR3 region: CASSFSSVTYEQYF. CDR3 DNA sequence: TGTGCCAGCAGTTTCTCTAGCGTAACCTATGAGCAGTACTTC.